This T cell receptor beta chain derives from a study of CD8+ T cells in alopecia areata (dated by TCRdb to 2016 to 2019). With respect to the entire study: The treated patients took part in an open-label pilot trial in which moderate-to-severe alopecia areata was treated with oral tofacitinib at 5 to 10 mg twice daily. Biopsies were taken from tofacitinib-treated patients at baseline and at 4 and 24 weeks of treatment, and a later scalp biopsy was taken in several of the tofacitinib-treated patients. To study T cell clonal expansion in alopecia areata, the researchers applied high-throughput TCRbeta sequencing to both the C3H/HeJ mouse model and human patients. RNA came from the PAXgene miRNA kit for fixed scalp, the miRNeasy kit for PBMCs, and the RNeasy kit for mouse skin. On the human side, TCRbeta sequencing was run on scalp tissue and on sorted CD4+ and CD8+ peripheral blood T cells from healthy controls and from alopecia areata patients with either patchy or totalis/universalis disease. Tofacitinib was given for 6 to 18 months, followed by 6 months of follow-up off drug to assess delayed response and recurrence. Scalp clonality was compared among normal scalp (n=4), patchy alopecia areata scalp (n=8), and alopecia totalis/universalis scalp (n=8). TCRbeta CDR3 regions were amplified by immunoSEQ multiplex PCR using 35 Vbeta forward and 13 Jbeta reverse primers.

Libraries were prepared through the immunoSEQ multiplex PCR assay. RNA was extracted from all samples and reverse transcribed into cDNA as template for TCR sequencing. First-strand cDNA was synthesized with SuperScript III using a 2:1 mix of oligo-dT and random hexamers. A synthetic immune receptor repertoire was used to gauge amplification bias, and whatever bias remained was removed computationally. In the paper's pipeline: Raw reads were preprocessed to remove errors, and CDR3 was defined by IMGT conventions from the conserved cysteine to phenylalanine. Clonality was calculated as 1 minus Shannon entropy normalized by log2 of the number of productive unique TCRs. CD4 or CD8 identity of scalp clones was inferred by cross-referencing scalp TCRbeta sequences with sorted blood CD4 and CD8 repertoires. TCRdb retrieved this table from immuneACCESS and kept in-frame rearrangements only. Not all clones are present; in checked studies, unresolved V genes account for under half, and no reason is known for the remainder. Clonal size and the V and J genes are those of that table, whereas D and trimming came from the DNA. The sample has around 50,000 clones on record, roughly 96% of them singletons. Roughly 25% of the sample is taken by the ten largest.

Regarding this clone: Its antigen is not yet known. Base-call qualities are not available, and no considerably larger clone is one nucleotide away.

CDR1 and CDR2, looked up from the germline V gene (reference sequence), are SEHNR and FQNEAQ. Trimming accounts for 5 bases at V and 5 bases at J, while the number of junction bases matched to no gene is 12. From the cysteine up to the phenylalanine, the CDR3 has a length of 15 residues. Only the CDR3 portion is preserved as DNA: 45 bases, with reading frame beginning at the first base. In the paper's terms, the time point label means: baseline before oral tofacitinib. From alopecia areata patients, peripheral blood was collected along with lesional scalp punch biopsies. After PBMCs were isolated by density centrifugation and stained for CD3, CD4 and CD8, a FACSAria was used to sort CD4+ and CD8+ T cells. Paper-wide results and their limitations: Resident alphabeta T cells in normal human skin are also sequenced, complicating scalp TCR repertoire analysis, unlike mouse skin dominated by gammadelta T cells. Shared TCR sequences between patients were less evident than in mice, which may be partly attributable to HLA diversity in the patient population. Lesional scalp, especially in alopecia totalis/universalis, showed higher clonality and more expanded CD8+ clones than normal scalp, suggesting antigenic drive.

This sequence originates from a human donor with alopecia areata. In this chain, TRBV7-9 is recombined with TRBJ2-7; 7 junctional bases match TRBD2. The sequenced sample was CD8+ T cells sorted from blood, obtained at week 0. Here the CDR3 is given as CASSDRGVNQHEQYF. The DNA sequence is TGTGCCAGCAGCGACCGGGGGGTTAATCAGCACGAGCAGTACTTC.